This is a list of T cell receptor beta chains from one sample in a study of cytomegalovirus exposure and HLA in healthy donors. TCRdb's copy holds only in-frame clones and misses some; the assay was immunoSEQ multiplex PCR. The repertoire includes approximately 130,000 clones, 75% to 90% of them detected once, and about 7% sits in the top ten. The sample comprised PBMCs. These receptors all stem from a woman in her twenties or thirties in good health and CMV-seropositive. Each CDR3 is given with its conserved first and last residue. D genes are given only for firm matches. Rows may omit the clone size; those that give it use once, few, many or a size class.

CDR3 protein: CASSRPGTSGRWSYEQYF
CDR3 DNA: TGTGCCAGCAGCCGCCCCGGGACTAGCGGGAGGTGGTCCTACGAGCAGTACTTC
clone size: -
J gene: TRBJ2-7
D gene: TRBD2
V gene: TRBV7-2

CDR3 protein: CASRTDRGGTEAFF
CDR3 DNA: TGTGCCAGCAGAACGGACAGGGGAGGTACTGAAGCTTTCTTT
clone size: -
J gene: TRBJ1-1
D gene: TRBD1
V gene: TRBV2

CDR3 protein: CASSQGGQLNTEAFF
CDR3 DNA: TGCGCCAGCAGCCAAGGCGGACAGTTGAACACTGAAGCTTTCTTT
clone size: -
J gene: TRBJ1-1
D gene: -
V gene: TRBV4-1

CDR3 protein: CASRVDRETEAFF
CDR3 DNA: TGTGCCAGCAGAGTAGACAGGGAAACTGAAGCTTTCTTT
clone size: -
J gene: TRBJ1-1
D gene: TRBD1
V gene: TRBV2

CDR3 protein: CASSSRDYYTGELFF
CDR3 DNA: TGCGCCAGCAGCTCCCGGGACTATTACACCGGGGAGCTGTTTTTT
clone size: -
J gene: TRBJ2-2
D gene: TRBD2
V gene: TRBV5-1

CDR3 protein: CASRRTGYEQYF
CDR3 DNA: TGTGCCAGCCGTCGGACAGGGTACGAGCAGTACTTC
clone size: -
J gene: TRBJ2-7
D gene: TRBD1
V gene: TRBV11-2

CDR3 protein: CASSLAGSGGAPYNEQFF
CDR3 DNA: TGCGCCAGCAGCTTGGCCGGAAGCGGGGGGGCCCCTTACAATGAGCAGTTCTTC
clone size: -
J gene: TRBJ2-1
D gene: TRBD2
V gene: TRBV5-1

CDR3 protein: CASSSFPGSSYNEQFF
CDR3 DNA: TGTGCCAGTAGTTCGTTCCCCGGGAGCTCCTACAATGAGCAGTTCTTC
clone size: -
J gene: TRBJ2-1
D gene: -
V gene: TRBV19

CDR3 protein: CASSSSGSEFF
CDR3 DNA: TGTGCCAGCAGTTCTAGCGGGAGTGAGTTCTTC
clone size: -
J gene: TRBJ2-1
D gene: TRBD2
V gene: TRBV6-5

CDR3 protein: CASSLARESSYEQYF
CDR3 DNA: TGTGCCAGCAGCTTGGCCAGGGAAAGCTCCTACGAGCAGTACTTC
clone size: -
J gene: TRBJ2-7
D gene: -
V gene: TRBV11-3

CDR3 protein: CASSPGRNSGANVLTF
CDR3 DNA: TGTGCCAGTAGCCCTGGGAGAAACTCTGGGGCCAACGTCCTGACTTTC
clone size: -
J gene: TRBJ2-6
D gene: -
V gene: TRBV19

CDR3 protein: CASSNWDYTKGYTGELFF
CDR3 DNA: TGTGCCAGCAGCAACTGGGACTACACGAAGGGTTACACCGGGGAGCTGTTTTTT
clone size: -
J gene: TRBJ2-2
D gene: TRBD2
V gene: TRBV7-9

CDR3 protein: CASSLAALSYEQYF
CDR3 DNA: TGCGCCAGCAGTCTAGCAGCCCTCTCCTACGAGCAGTACTTC
clone size: -
J gene: TRBJ2-7
D gene: -
V gene: TRBV23-1

CDR3 protein: CATSTRGAKNIQYF
CDR3 DNA: TGTGCCACTTCTACCCGGGGAGCCAAAAACATTCAGTACTTC
clone size: -
J gene: TRBJ2-4
D gene: -
V gene: TRBV28

CDR3 protein: CASGSSGGRYEQYF
CDR3 DNA: TGTGCCAGCGGCTCTAGCGGGGGTAGGTACGAGCAGTACTTC
clone size: once
J gene: TRBJ2-7
D gene: TRBD2
V gene: TRBV28

CDR3 protein: CASSSGTGGVDEQYF
CDR3 DNA: TGTGCCAGCAGCTCCGGGACAGGGGGTGTCGACGAGCAGTACTTC
clone size: -
J gene: TRBJ2-7
D gene: TRBD1
V gene: TRBV5-4

CDR3 protein: CSAMQAYEQYF
CDR3 DNA: TGCAGTGCTATGCAGGCCTACGAGCAGTACTTC
clone size: -
J gene: TRBJ2-7
D gene: -
V gene: TRBV20-1

CDR3 protein: CASRGPTSYEQYF
CDR3 DNA: TGTGCCAGCAGGGGGCCAACCTCCTACGAGCAGTACTTC
clone size: -
J gene: TRBJ2-7
D gene: -
V gene: TRBV6-1

CDR3 protein: CASSLATGGSEKLFF
CDR3 DNA: TGTGCCAGCAGCTTGGCCACAGGGGGGAGTGAAAAACTGTTTTTT
clone size: -
J gene: TRBJ1-4
D gene: TRBD1
V gene: TRBV7-2

CDR3 protein: CAISETMTSGGTDTQYF
CDR3 DNA: TGTGCCATCAGTGAGACCATGACTAGCGGGGGCACAGATACGCAGTATTTT
clone size: -
J gene: TRBJ2-3
D gene: TRBD2
V gene: TRBV10-3

CDR3 protein: CASGRLAERGETQYF
CDR3 DNA: TGTGCCAGCGGGAGACTAGCGGAGAGAGGAGAGACCCAGTACTTC
clone size: -
J gene: TRBJ2-5
D gene: TRBD2
V gene: TRBV6-1

CDR3 protein: CASSPLAGVVTEAFF
CDR3 DNA: TGTGCCAGCTCACCACTTGCAGGGGTTGTCACTGAAGCTTTCTTT
clone size: -
J gene: TRBJ1-1
D gene: -
V gene: TRBV18

CDR3 protein: CASQLAGVYNEQFF
CDR3 DNA: TGTGCCAGCCAACTAGCGGGGGTATACAATGAGCAGTTCTTC
clone size: -
J gene: TRBJ2-1
D gene: TRBD2
V gene: TRBV2

CDR3 protein: CASSEHRGRGYTF
CDR3 DNA: TGTGCCAGCAGTGAACACAGGGGGCGGGGCTACACCTTC
clone size: -
J gene: TRBJ1-2
D gene: TRBD1
V gene: TRBV6-1

CDR3 protein: CASSFSRGEPQHF
CDR3 DNA: TGTGCCAGCAGCTTCTCCAGGGGTGAGCCCCAGCATTTT
clone size: -
J gene: TRBJ1-5
D gene: -
V gene: TRBV7-2

CDR3 protein: CSVEEEKAESYNEQFF
CDR3 DNA: TGCAGCGTTGAAGAGGAGAAGGCAGAATCCTACAATGAGCAGTTCTTC
clone size: -
J gene: TRBJ2-1
D gene: -
V gene: TRBV29-1

CDR3 protein: CASSFGDTQYF
CDR3 DNA: TGCGCCAGCAGCTTCGGAGATACGCAGTATTTT
clone size: -
J gene: TRBJ2-3
D gene: -
V gene: TRBV5-1

CDR3 protein: CASSLGGGIYNEQFF
CDR3 DNA: TGTGCCAGCAGCTTAGGCGGGGGTATATACAATGAGCAGTTCTTC
clone size: once
J gene: TRBJ2-1
D gene: TRBD2
V gene: TRBV7-6

CDR3 protein: CASSLRGGYGYTF
CDR3 DNA: TGTGCCAGCAGTTTGAGGGGAGGCTATGGCTACACCTTC
clone size: -
J gene: TRBJ1-2
D gene: -
V gene: TRBV28

CDR3 protein: CASSLGSYGYTF
CDR3 DNA: TGTGCCAGCAGCTTGGGGAGCTATGGCTACACCTTC
clone size: -
J gene: TRBJ1-2
D gene: -
V gene: TRBV13

CDR3 protein: CATSRRQGPGDEQYF
CDR3 DNA: TGTGCCACCAGCAGGAGACAGGGCCCAGGGGACGAGCAGTACTTC
clone size: -
J gene: TRBJ2-7
D gene: TRBD1
V gene: TRBV15

CDR3 protein: CAISSGAGASKLFF
CDR3 DNA: TGTGCCATCAGCAGTGGGGCAGGGGCATCAAAACTGTTTTTT
clone size: few
J gene: TRBJ1-4
D gene: -
V gene: TRBV10-3

CDR3 protein: CATSRDPGGVNIQYF
CDR3 DNA: TGTGCCACCAGCAGAGATCCAGGGGGCGTGAACATTCAGTACTTC
clone size: -
J gene: TRBJ2-4
D gene: TRBD1
V gene: TRBV15

CDR3 protein: CASSSQPAGTTIYF
CDR3 DNA: TGTGCCAGCAGCTCCCAACCCGCAGGTACCACCATATATTTT
clone size: -
J gene: TRBJ1-3
D gene: -
V gene: TRBV11-2

CDR3 protein: CASSHRDRVAQDTIYF
CDR3 DNA: TGTGCCAGCAGCCACCGGGACAGGGTAGCTCAGGACACCATATATTTT
clone size: -
J gene: TRBJ1-3
D gene: TRBD1
V gene: TRBV13

CDR3 protein: CASSPHGGQSPGNTIYF
CDR3 DNA: TGTGCCAGCAGCCCCCATGGCGGGCAGTCTCCTGGAAACACCATATATTTT
clone size: -
J gene: TRBJ1-3
D gene: -
V gene: TRBV7-9

CDR3 protein: CASSLYGSGAGELFF
CDR3 DNA: TGCGCCAGCAGCTTGTATGGGAGCGGGGCCGGGGAGCTGTTTTTT
clone size: -
J gene: TRBJ2-2
D gene: TRBD2
V gene: TRBV5-1

CDR3 protein: CASQGQNQPQHF
CDR3 DNA: TGTGCCAGTCAGGGGCAGAATCAGCCCCAGCATTTT
clone size: few
J gene: TRBJ1-5
D gene: -
V gene: TRBV19

CDR3 protein: CASSSPGYNEQFF
CDR3 DNA: TGCGCCAGCAGTTCCCCAGGGTACAATGAGCAGTTCTTC
clone size: -
J gene: TRBJ2-1
D gene: -
V gene: TRBV5-1